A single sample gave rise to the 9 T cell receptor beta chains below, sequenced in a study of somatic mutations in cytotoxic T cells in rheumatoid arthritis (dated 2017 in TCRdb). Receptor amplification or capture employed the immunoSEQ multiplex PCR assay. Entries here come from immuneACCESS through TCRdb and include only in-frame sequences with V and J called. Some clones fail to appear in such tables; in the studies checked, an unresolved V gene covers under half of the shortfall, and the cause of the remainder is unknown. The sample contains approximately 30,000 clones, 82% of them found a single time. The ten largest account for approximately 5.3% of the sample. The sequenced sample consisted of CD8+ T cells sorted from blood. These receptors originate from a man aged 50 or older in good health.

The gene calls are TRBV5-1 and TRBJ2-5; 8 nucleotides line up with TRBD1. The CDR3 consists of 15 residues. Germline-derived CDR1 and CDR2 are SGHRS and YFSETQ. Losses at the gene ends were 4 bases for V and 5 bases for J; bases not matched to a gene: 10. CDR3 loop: CASSGWTGSGETQYF. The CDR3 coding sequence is TGCGCCAGCAGCGGGTGGACAGGGAGCGGGGAGACCCAGTACTTC. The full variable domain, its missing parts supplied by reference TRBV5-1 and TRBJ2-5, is KAGVTQTPRYLIKTRGQQVTLSCSPISGHRSVSWYQQTPGQGLQFLFEYFSETQRNKGNFPGRFSGRQFSNSRSEMNVSTLELGDSALYLCASSGWTGSGETQYFGPGTRLLVL.

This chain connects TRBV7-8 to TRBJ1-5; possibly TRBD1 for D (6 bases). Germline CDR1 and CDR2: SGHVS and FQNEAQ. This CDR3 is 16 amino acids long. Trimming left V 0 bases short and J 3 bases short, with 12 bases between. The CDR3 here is CASSLAGARDNQPQHF. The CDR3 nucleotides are TGTGCCAGCAGCTTAGCGGGGGCGAGGGACAATCAGCCCCAGCATTTT.

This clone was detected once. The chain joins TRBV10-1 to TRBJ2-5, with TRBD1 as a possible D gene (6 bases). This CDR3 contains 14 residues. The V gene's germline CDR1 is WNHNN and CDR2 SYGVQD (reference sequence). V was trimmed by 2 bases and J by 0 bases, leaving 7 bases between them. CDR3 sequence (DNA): TGCGCCAGCAGTGAGGACAGGAACCAAGAGACCCAGTACTTC. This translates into CASSEDRNQETQYF.

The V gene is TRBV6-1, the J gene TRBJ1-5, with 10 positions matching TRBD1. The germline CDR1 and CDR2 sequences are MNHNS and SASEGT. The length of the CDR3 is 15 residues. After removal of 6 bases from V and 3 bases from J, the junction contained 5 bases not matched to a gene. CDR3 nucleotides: TGTGCCAGCAGACCGACAGGGGGCAACAATCAGCCCCAGCATTTT. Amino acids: CASRPTGGNNQPQHF.

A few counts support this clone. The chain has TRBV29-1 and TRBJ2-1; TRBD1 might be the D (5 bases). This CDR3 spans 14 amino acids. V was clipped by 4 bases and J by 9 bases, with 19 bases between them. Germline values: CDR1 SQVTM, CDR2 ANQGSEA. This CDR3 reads CSVVVGARVGEQFF. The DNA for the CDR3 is TGCAGCGTTGTGGTTGGGGCTAGGGTGGGTGAGCAGTTCTTC.

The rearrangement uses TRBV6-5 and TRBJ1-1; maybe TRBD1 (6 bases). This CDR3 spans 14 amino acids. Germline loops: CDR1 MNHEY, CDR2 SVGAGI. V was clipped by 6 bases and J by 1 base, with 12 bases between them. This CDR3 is CASRLQGPNTEAFF. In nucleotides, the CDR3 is TGTGCCAGCAGACTTCAGGGGCCGAACACTGAAGCTTTCTTT.

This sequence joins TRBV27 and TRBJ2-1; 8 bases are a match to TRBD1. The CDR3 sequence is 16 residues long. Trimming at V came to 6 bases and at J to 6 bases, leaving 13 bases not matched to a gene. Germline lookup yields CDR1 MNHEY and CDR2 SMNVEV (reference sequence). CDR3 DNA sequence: TGTGCCAGCAGCCCGGGGACAGGAGGCAGGGGCAATGAGCAGTTCTTC. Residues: CASSPGTGGRGNEQFF.

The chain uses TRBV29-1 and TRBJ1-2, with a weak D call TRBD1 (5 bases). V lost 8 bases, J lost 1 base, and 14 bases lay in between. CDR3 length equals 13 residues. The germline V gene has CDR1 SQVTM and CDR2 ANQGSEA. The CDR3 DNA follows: TGCAGCTGCCCGGGGGGGGATAACTATGGCTACACCTTC. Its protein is CSCPGGDNYGYTF.

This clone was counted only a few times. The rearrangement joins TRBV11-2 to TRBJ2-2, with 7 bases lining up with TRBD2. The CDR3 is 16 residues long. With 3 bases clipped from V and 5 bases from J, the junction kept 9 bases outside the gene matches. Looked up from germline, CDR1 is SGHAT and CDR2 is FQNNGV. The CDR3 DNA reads TGTGCCAGCAGCTTCTCCCCGGGTAGCGGGACCGGGGAGCTGTTTTTT. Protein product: CASSFSPGSGTGELFF.